One sample yielded the 14 T cell receptor beta chains listed below, sequenced in a study of PD-1 blockade in classical Hodgkin lymphoma. TCRdb's copy holds only in-frame clones and misses some; the assay was immunoSEQ multiplex PCR. The table shows over 10,000 clones, with roughly 75% occurring only once. Brentuximab vedotin exposure varied, and every patient relapsed after autologous stem cell transplantation. The sample in question was peripheral blood mononuclear cells (PBMCs), obtained at baseline. The receptors were sampled from a human donor with classical Hodgkin lymphoma.

The V call is TRBV6-1, the J call TRBJ2-7; tentatively, D is TRBD1 or TRBD2 (5 bases each). The V gene lost 6 bases and the J gene lost 6 bases, with 15 bases spanning the gap. This CDR3 comprises 13 residues. Germline assignment: CDR1 MNHNS and CDR2 SASEGT. The CDR3 bases are TGTGCCAGCAGACTAGGCCCCAGGGCCGAGCAGTACTTC. Its protein product is CASRLGPRAEQYF.

The genes are TRBV6-6 and TRBJ1-2, with a weak D call TRBD1 (5 bases). Germline lookup yields CDR1 MNHNY and CDR2 SVGAGI (reference sequence). This CDR3 has 12 residues. Trimming stripped 8 bases from V and 5 bases from J, with 12 bases between. Written as DNA, the CDR3 is TGTGCCAGCCAGGGACTGGCATATGGCTACACCTTC. Protein: CASQGLAYGYTF.

The V and J genes are TRBV7-9 and TRBJ1-6; D gene ambiguous. The CDR3 runs to 14 residues. V lost 1 base and J 7 bases, leaving 8 bases between the germline ends. Germline CDR1 is SEHNR and CDR2 is FQNEAQ (reference sequence). The CDR3 region has the DNA TGTGCCAGCAGCTTAGACCCAGACAATTCACCCCTCCACTTT. This translates into CASSLDPDNSPLHF.

Here the CDR3 DNA reads TGTGCTAGCGGCTGGACAGGGGGCCGCGAGCAGTACTTC. Translating gives CASGWTGGREQYF. The chain uses TRBV12-5 and TRBJ2-7; 11 positions agree with TRBD1. Trimming at V came to 9 bases and at J to 6 bases, leaving 7 bases not matched to a gene. Germline loops: CDR1 LGHNT, CDR2 FRNRAP. CDR3 length: 13 residues.

J is TRBJ2-5 and V is TRBV15; D not certain. Trimming stripped 1 base from V and 5 bases from J, with 5 bases between. Germline-derived CDR1 and CDR2 are LNHNV and YYDKDF (reference sequence). The CDR3 spans 12 residues. CDR3 in amino acids: CATSRAGETQYF. CDR3 in DNA: TGTGCCACCAGCAGAGCCGGGGAGACCCAGTACTTC.

The chain carries TRBV11-2 and TRBJ1-2; 12 bases are a match to TRBD1. With V trimmed by 5 bases and J by 3 bases, 10 bases remained unmatched. CDR1 SGHAT and CDR2 FQNNGV come from the germline V gene. The CDR3 sequence is 17 residues long. The CDR3, as DNA: TGTGCCAGCAGCCCAGGGACAGGGGGCTTTGCTCACTATGGCTACACCTTC. This gives the protein CASSPGTGGFAHYGYTF.

Only one count was recorded for this clone. The chain is built from TRBV6-5 and TRBJ2-1, with D tentatively TRBD2 (6 bases). Trimming cost V 2 bases and J 0 bases, with 11 bases left between them. CDR1 is MNHEY, CDR2 SVGAGI, per germline. The CDR3 runs 16 residues. This CDR3 reads CASSYAGLYSYNEQFF. The CDR3 DNA sequence: TGTGCCAGCAGTTACGCGGGGCTTTACTCCTACAATGAGCAGTTCTTC.

The V call is TRBV2, the J call TRBJ2-2; the match to TRBD1 covers 8 bases. Germline values: CDR1 SNHLY, CDR2 FYNNEI. V lost 7 bases and J lost 3; bases outside the gene matches: 13. CDR3 length: 17 amino acids. Here the CDR3 DNA reads TGTGCCAGCAAGAGGGCAGGGGGCTTCGTGGACACCGGGGAGCTGTTTTTT. This translates into CASKRAGGFVDTGELFF.

This chain joins TRBV5-1 and TRBJ2-7; no clear D gene. This CDR3 is built from 13 residues. Trimming left V 0 bases short and J 6 bases short, with 10 bases between. Germline V gene sequence: CDR1 SGHRS, CDR2 YFSETQ. Here the CDR3 reads CASSLAPFSEQYV. The DNA of the CDR3 is TGCGCCAGCAGCTTGGCACCATTCTCCGAGCAGTACGTC.

The V and J genes are TRBV7-9 and TRBJ2-2, with 7 bases lining up with TRBD1. With V trimmed by 3 bases and J by 7 bases, 5 bases remained unmatched. This CDR3 spans 14 amino acids. CDR1 SEHNR and CDR2 FQNEAQ come from the germline V gene (reference sequence). In nucleotides, the CDR3 is TGTGCCAGCAGCTTGAACCACAGGGGCGGGGAGCTGTTTTTT. It specifies CASSLNHRGGELFF. Drawing the rest from reference TRBV7-9 and TRBJ2-2, the complete variable domain is DTGVSQNPRHKITKRGQNVTFRCDPISEHNRLYWYRQTLGQGPEFLTYFQNEAQLEKSRLLSDRFSAERPKGSFSTLEIQRTEQGDSAMYLCASSLNHRGGELFFGEGSRLTVL.

This clone was counted a single time. V usage is TRBV9 and J usage is TRBJ2-7; 13 bases are shared with TRBD2. CDR1 SGDLS and CDR2 YYNGEE come from the germline V gene. The CDR3 runs 15 residues. V dropped 4 bases and J dropped 2; count of bases not matched to a gene: 3. The CDR3 coding sequence is TGTGCCAGCAGCCCTGGGACTAGCGGGGCCTACGAGCAGTACGTC. It is translated as CASSPGTSGAYEQYV.

The chain joins TRBV30 to TRBJ1-6, with D maybe TRBD1 (6 bases). Germline V CDR1 and CDR2: GTSNPN, SVGIG (reference sequence). CDR3 length: 15 amino acids. Trimming left V 0 bases short and J 15 bases short, with 21 bases between. CDR3 in DNA: TGTGCCTGGAGTGTATCGCGGACCACCCTCAGGGGCCTCCACTTT. Encoded protein: CAWSVSRTTLRGLHF.

V usage is TRBV15 and J usage is TRBJ1-1, with D possibly matching TRBD1 (6 bases). This CDR3 contains 14 residues. Trimming took off 4 bases at V and 0 bases at J, with 9 bases between the two ends. Germline CDR1 is LNHNV and CDR2 is YYDKDF (reference sequence). This CDR3 is CATSIRGLNTEAFF. The CDR3 DNA is TGTGCCACCAGCATCAGGGGCCTGAACACTGAAGCTTTCTTT.

The chain recombines TRBV4-1 with TRBJ2-7, with no clear D. Germline CDR1 reads MGHRA; CDR2 reads YSYEKL. The germline V and J ends were trimmed by 0 bases and 4 bases, with 10 bases remaining between them. This CDR3 has 14 amino acids. The CDR3 loop is CASSQDVSGYEQYV. CDR3 nucleotides: TGCGCCAGCAGCCAAGATGTATCAGGATACGAGCAGTACGTC.